Following are 14 T cell receptor beta chains from one sample sequenced in a study of response to subunit inactivated influenza vaccine. One entry per CDR3 protein, called by TCRdb with MiXCR from the RT-PCR reads. The sample lists around 600,000 distinct CDR3 sequences, approximately 11% occurring once. In addition, the sample was reused for a study of T cells expressing NK-cell markers. Turning to that study: The TCR beta cDNA came from 5'RACE template switching with UMIs.

This material consisted of PBMCs from blood, taken on the day of vaccination. These receptors were obtained from a man aged 45-60 years who received an inactivated influenza vaccine.

This clonotype has a count of ten or more. J is TRBJ2-5 and V is TRBV20-1; TRBD2 might be the D (6 bases). Trimming cost V 3 bases and J 3 bases, with 14 bases left between them. There are 14 residues in the CDR3. CDR1 and CDR2 from the germline V gene are DFQATT and SNEGSKA (reference sequence). CDR3 sequence: CSASAGPSEETQYF. DNA of the CDR3: TGCAGTGCTAGCGCCGGTCCTAGCGAAGAGACCCAGTACTTC.

The V gene is TRBV29-1, the J gene TRBJ1-1; D gene unclear. Trimming pared 4 bases from V and 5 bases from J, leaving 14 bases between. CDR1 is SQVTM and CDR2 is ANQGSEA in the germline V gene. This CDR3 comprises 13 residues. As DNA, the CDR3 is TGCAGCGTTGCTCTTGGTTGGAGTACTGAAGCTTTCTTT. Translated: CSVALGWSTEAFF.

This clonotype was picked up a small number of times. V is TRBV12-3 or TRBV12-4 and J is TRBJ1-1, with D possibly TRBD1 on 6 matching bases. CDR3 length: 17 amino acids. V lost 2 bases, J lost 3 bases, and 19 bases lay in between. CDR3 sequence: CASSLLSGGARDTEAFF. CDR3 coding DNA: TGTGCCAGCAGTTTATTGTCGGGGGGCGCGAGGGACACTGAAGCTTTCTTT.

This clonotype was detected only a few times. This sequence joins TRBV4-1 and TRBJ1-5; 7 positions agree with TRBD1. Losses at the gene ends were 4 bases for V and 5 bases for J; bases not matched to a gene: 5. Germline V gene data show CDR1 as MGHRA and CDR2 as YSYEKL. The CDR3 sequence is 14 residues long. Here the CDR3 reads CASSLGTDYQPQHF. CDR3 in DNA: TGCGCCAGCAGCCTCGGGACAGATTATCAGCCCCAGCATTTT.

V is TRBV5-1 and J is TRBJ2-1; D is perhaps TRBD1 (5 bases). CDR1 is SGHRS, CDR2 YFSETQ, per germline. The CDR3 has 15 residues. V was trimmed by 0 bases and J by 2 bases, leaving 9 bases between them. DNA for the CDR3: TGCGCCAGCAGCTTGGAACAGGTACCCTACAATGAGCAGTTCTTC. The encoded protein is CASSLEQVPYNEQFF.

This clonotype was counted many times. The chain has TRBV9 and TRBJ1-5, with D possibly TRBD1 on 5 matching bases. There are 15 residues in the CDR3. V was cut by 1 base and J by 3 bases, with 11 bases left in between. The germline CDR1 and CDR2 sequences are SGDLS and YYNGEE. The CDR3 here is CASSVSGTFNQPQHF. The CDR3, as DNA: TGTGCCAGCAGCGTAAGCGGGACGTTCAATCAGCCCCAGCATTTT.

This clonotype showed up just a few times. CDR3 amino acids: CASSFGGGRPYEQYF. CDR3 DNA: TGTGCCAGCAGTTTCGGGGGGGGGCGTCCCTACGAGCAGTACTTC. The genes are TRBV28 and TRBJ2-7; 8 bases are a match to TRBD2. The CDR3 is made up of 15 amino acids. V shed 3 bases, J shed 2 bases, and the junction held 6 bases outside the gene matches. The V gene's germline CDR1 is MDHEN and CDR2 SYDVKM.

This clonotype was seen many times. V gene TRBV6-2 or TRBV6-3 combines with J gene TRBJ2-1; the D gene is possibly TRBD2 (6 bases). CDR1 MNHEY and CDR2 SVGEGT come from the germline V gene. V dropped 2 bases and J dropped 0 bases, with 8 bases sitting between them. The CDR3 contains 15 residues. CDR3 sequence (DNA): TGTGCCAGCAGTTACGCCGGGAGCTCCTACAATGAGCAGTTCTTC. It encodes CASSYAGSSYNEQFF.

V and J are TRBV4-3 and TRBJ2-7; tentatively, D is TRBD2 (5 bases). CDR1 and CDR2 from the germline V gene are LGHNA and YSLEER. V was clipped by 5 bases and J by 6 bases, with 8 bases between them. The CDR3 has 11 amino acids. The CDR3 nucleotides are TGCGCCAGCAGCAGAGGAGGCGAGCAGTACTTC. Translating it yields CASSRGGEQYF.

The chain recombines TRBV20-1 with TRBJ2-7; D unclear. V lost 2 bases, J lost 3 bases, and 14 bases lay in between. The CDR3 has 14 amino acids. Per the germline V gene, CDR1 is DFQATT and CDR2 is SNEGSKA (reference sequence). The CDR3 loop is CSARTPPSGYEQYF. DNA for the CDR3: TGCAGTGCTAGAACCCCTCCCTCGGGCTACGAGCAGTACTTC.

This clonotype was counted only a few times. V is TRBV12-3 or TRBV12-4 and J is TRBJ2-3, with D uncertain. V lost 0 bases and J lost 7, with 8 bases in between. The CDR3 totals 13 residues. The CDR3 loop reads CASSLALRNTQYF. The CDR3 coding sequence is TGTGCCAGCAGTTTAGCACTCCGAAATACGCAGTATTTT.

This clonotype was observed at least ten times. The chain combines TRBV20-1 with TRBJ2-1; 10 nucleotides agree with TRBD2. CDR1 DFQATT and CDR2 SNEGSKA come from the germline V gene (reference sequence). The V gene end was trimmed by 0 bases and the J gene end by 1 base; junction bases not matched to a gene: 6. The CDR3 contains 17 residues. The CDR3, as DNA: TGCAGTGCTAGAGATCGGGCTAGCGGGAGTTCCTACAATGAGCAGTTCTTC. The encoded protein is CSARDRASGSSYNEQFF.

This clonotype was detected a few times. The chain carries TRBV10-3 and TRBJ2-7, with D perhaps given as TRBD1 or TRBD2 (6 bases each). Germline assignment: CDR1 ENHRY and CDR2 SYGVKD. The CDR3 has 13 amino acids. V lost 4 bases to trimming and J lost 4 bases, with 11 bases between them. The CDR3 loop is CAISGGGQYEQYF. In DNA form, the CDR3 reads TGTGCCATCAGTGGTGGGGGGCAGTACGAGCAGTACTTC.

This clonotype was detected many times. The V and J genes are TRBV20-1 and TRBJ2-1; 11 positions agree with TRBD1. The CDR3 is made up of 16 amino acids. V gave up 5 bases and J gave up 4 bases; unmatched junction bases: 10. CDR1 and CDR2 (germline): DFQATT, SNEGSKA (reference sequence). The CDR3 here is CSAPGDRGGEYNEQFF. The DNA of the CDR3 is TGCAGTGCTCCTGGGGACAGGGGGGGGGAGTACAATGAGCAGTTCTTC.